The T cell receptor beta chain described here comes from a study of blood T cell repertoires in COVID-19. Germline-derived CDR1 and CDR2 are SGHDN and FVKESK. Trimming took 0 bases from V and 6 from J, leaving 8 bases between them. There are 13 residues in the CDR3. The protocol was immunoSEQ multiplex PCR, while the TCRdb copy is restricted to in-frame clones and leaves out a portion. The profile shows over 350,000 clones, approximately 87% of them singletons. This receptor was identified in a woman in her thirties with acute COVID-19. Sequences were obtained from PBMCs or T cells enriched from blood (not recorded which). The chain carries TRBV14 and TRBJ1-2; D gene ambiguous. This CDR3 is CASSQDRLHGYTF. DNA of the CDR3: TGTGCCAGCAGCCAAGATCGACTACATGGCTACACCTTC.